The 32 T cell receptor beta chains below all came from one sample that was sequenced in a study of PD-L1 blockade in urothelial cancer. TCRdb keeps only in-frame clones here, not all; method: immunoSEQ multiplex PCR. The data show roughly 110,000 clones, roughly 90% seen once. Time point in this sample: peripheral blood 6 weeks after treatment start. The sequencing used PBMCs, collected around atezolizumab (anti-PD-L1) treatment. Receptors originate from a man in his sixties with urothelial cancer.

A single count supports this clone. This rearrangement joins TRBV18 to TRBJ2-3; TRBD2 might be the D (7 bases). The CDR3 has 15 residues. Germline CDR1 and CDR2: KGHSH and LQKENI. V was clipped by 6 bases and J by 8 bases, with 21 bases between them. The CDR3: CASSLDRRPGGTQYF. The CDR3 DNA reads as TGTGCCAGCTCCCTCGACAGGAGGCCGGGGGGTACGCAGTATTTT.

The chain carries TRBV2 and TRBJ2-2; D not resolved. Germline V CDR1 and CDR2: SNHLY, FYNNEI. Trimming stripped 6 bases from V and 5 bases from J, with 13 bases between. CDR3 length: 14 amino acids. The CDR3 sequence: CASRIASRTGELFF. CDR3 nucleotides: TGTGCCAGCAGGATAGCATCGAGAACCGGGGAGCTGTTTTTT.

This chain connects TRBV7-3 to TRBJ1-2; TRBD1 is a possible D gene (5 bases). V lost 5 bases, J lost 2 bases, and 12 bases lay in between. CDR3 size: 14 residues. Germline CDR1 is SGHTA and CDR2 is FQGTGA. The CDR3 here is CASSSDGGNYGYTF. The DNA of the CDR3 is TGTGCCAGCAGCAGTGACGGGGGAAACTATGGCTACACCTTC.

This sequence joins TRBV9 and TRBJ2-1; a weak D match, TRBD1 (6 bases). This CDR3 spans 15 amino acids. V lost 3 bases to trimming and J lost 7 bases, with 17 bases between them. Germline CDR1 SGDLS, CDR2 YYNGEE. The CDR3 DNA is TGTGCCAGCAGCGCACACCCAGGGGAAGGGAATGAGCAGTTCTTC. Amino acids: CASSAHPGEGNEQFF. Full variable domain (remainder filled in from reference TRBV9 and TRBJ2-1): DSGVTQTPKHLITATGQRVTLRCSPRSGDLSVYWYQQSLDQGLQFLIQYYNGEERAKGNILERFSAQQFPDLHSELNLSSLELGDSALYFCASSAHPGEGNEQFFGPGTRLTVL.

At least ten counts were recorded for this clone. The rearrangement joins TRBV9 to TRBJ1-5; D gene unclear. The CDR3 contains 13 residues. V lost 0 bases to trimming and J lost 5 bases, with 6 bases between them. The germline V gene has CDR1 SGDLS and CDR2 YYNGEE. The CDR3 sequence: CASSVDPDQPQHF. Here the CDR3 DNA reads TGTGCCAGCAGCGTAGATCCTGATCAGCCCCAGCATTTT.

Written as DNA, the CDR3 is TGCGCCAGCAGCTTTGGGAACAGGGCCACTGAAGCTTTCTTT. Its translation is CASSFGNRATEAFF. V is TRBV5-1 and J is TRBJ1-1; D perhaps matches TRBD1 (6 bases). Trimming shortened V by 2 bases and J by 4 bases, and 12 bases separated the two germline ends. The CDR3 is made up of 14 amino acids. From germline, CDR1 is SGHRS and CDR2 YFSETQ.

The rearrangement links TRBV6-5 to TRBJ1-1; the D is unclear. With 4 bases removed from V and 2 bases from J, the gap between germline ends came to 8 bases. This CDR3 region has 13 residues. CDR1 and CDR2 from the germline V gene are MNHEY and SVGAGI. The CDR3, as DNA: TGTGCCAGCAGTTTACAGAGAAACACTGAAGCTTTCTTT. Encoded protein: CASSLQRNTEAFF.

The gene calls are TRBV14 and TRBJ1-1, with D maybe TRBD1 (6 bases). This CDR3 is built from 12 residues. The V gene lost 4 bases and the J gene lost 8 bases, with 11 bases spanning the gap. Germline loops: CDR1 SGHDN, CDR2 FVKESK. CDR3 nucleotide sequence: TGTGCCAGCAGCCCCGGACAGATCGAAGCTTTCTTT. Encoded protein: CASSPGQIEAFF.

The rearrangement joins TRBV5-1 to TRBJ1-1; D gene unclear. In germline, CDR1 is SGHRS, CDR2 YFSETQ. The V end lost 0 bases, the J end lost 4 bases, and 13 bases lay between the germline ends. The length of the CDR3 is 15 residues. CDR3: CASSLAQASGTEAFF. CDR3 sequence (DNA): TGCGCCAGCAGCTTGGCCCAAGCGAGCGGCACTGAAGCTTTCTTT.

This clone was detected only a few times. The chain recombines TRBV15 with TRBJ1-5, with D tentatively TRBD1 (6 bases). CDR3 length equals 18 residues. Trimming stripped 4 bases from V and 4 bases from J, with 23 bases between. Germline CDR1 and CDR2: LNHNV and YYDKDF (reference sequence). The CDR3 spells CATSKGGALFERNQPQHF. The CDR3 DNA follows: TGTGCCACCAGCAAGGGGGGGGCTTTGTTTGAGAGGAATCAGCCCCAGCATTTT.

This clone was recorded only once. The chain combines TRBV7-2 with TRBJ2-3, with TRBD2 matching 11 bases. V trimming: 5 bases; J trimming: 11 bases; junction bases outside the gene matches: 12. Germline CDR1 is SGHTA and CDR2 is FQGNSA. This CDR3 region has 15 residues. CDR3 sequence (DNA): TGTGCCAGCAGCCGAGAAGTAGCGGGGGGGCAAATGCAGTATTTT. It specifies CASSREVAGGQMQYF.

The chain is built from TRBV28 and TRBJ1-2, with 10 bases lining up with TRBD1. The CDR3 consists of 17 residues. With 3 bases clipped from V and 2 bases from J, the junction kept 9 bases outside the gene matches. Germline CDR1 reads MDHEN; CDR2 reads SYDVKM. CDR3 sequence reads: CASSFGPWTGGNYGYTF. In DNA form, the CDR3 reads TGTGCCAGCAGTTTCGGGCCCTGGACAGGGGGAAACTATGGCTACACCTTC.

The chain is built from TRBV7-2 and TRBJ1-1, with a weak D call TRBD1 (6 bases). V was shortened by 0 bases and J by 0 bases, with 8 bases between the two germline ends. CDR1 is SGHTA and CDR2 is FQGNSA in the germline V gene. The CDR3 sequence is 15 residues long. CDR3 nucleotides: TGTGCCAGCAGCTTAGCGGGGGCTTTGAACACTGAAGCTTTCTTT. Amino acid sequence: CASSLAGALNTEAFF.

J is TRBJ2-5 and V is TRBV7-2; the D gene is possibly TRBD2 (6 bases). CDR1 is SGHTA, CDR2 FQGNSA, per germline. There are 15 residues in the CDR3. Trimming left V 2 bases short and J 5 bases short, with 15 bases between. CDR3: CASSLIYRRGETQYF. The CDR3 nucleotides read TGTGCCAGCAGCTTAATCTACAGGAGGGGTGAGACCCAGTACTTC. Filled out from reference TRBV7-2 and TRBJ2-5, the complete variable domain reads GAGVSQSPSNKVTEKGKDVELRCDPISGHTALYWYRQSLGQGLEFLIYFQGNSAPDKSGLPSDRFSAERTGGSVSTLTIQRTQQEDSAVYLCASSLIYRRGETQYFGPGTRLLVL.

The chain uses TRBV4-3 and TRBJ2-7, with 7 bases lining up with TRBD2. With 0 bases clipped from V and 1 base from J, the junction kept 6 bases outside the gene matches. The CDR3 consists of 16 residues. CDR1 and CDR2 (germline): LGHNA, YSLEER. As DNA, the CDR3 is TGCGCCAGCAGCCAAGAACGGGCTAGCGGATCCTACGAGCAGTACTTC. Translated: CASSQERASGSYEQYF.

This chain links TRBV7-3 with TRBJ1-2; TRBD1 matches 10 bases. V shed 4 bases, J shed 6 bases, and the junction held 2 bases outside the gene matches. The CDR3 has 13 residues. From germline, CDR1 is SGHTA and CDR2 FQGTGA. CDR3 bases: TGTGCCAGCAGCTCCGGACAGGGGGATGGCTACACCTTC. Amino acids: CASSSGQGDGYTF.

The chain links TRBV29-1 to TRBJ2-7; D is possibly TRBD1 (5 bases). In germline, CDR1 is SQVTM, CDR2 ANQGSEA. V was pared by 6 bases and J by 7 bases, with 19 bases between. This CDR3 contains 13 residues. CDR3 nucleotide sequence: TGCAGCGTCTCAGGGTATAGTAAGGGTGAGCAGTACTTC. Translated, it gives CSVSGYSKGEQYF.

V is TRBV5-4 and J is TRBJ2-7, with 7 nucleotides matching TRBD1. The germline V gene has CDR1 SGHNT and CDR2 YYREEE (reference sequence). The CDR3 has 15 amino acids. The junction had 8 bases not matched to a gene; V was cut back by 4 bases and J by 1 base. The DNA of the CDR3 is TGTGCCAGCAGCCCAGACTCGGGACAGTCCTACGAGCAGTACTTC. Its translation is CASSPDSGQSYEQYF.

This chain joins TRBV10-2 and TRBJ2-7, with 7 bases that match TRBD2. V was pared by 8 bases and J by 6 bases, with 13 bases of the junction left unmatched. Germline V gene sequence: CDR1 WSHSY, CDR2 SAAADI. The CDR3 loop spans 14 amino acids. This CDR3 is CASGRGPGQSEQYF. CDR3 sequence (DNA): TGCGCCAGCGGGAGGGGTCCAGGACAAAGCGAGCAGTACTTC.

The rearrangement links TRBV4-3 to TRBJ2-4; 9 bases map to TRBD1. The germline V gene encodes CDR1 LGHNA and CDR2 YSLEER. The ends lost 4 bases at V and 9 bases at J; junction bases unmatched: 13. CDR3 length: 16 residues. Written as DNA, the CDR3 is TGCGCCAGCAGCCGGCTCACCCCCGGACAGGGGAGCATTCAGTACTTC. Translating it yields CASSRLTPGQGSIQYF.

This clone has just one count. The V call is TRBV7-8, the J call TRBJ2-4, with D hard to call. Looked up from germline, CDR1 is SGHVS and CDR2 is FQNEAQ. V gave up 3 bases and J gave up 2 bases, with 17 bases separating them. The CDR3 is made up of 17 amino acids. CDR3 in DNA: TGTGCCAGCAGCTTGAACCCCACCACGGGTCCCAAAAACATTCAGTACTTC. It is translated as CASSLNPTTGPKNIQYF. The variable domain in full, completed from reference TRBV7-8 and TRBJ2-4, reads GAGVSQSPRYKVAKRGQDVALRCDPISGHVSLFWYQQALGQGPEFLTYFQNEAQLDKSGLPSDRFFAERPEGSVSTLKIQRTQQEDSAVYLCASSLNPTTGPKNIQYFGAGTRLSVL.

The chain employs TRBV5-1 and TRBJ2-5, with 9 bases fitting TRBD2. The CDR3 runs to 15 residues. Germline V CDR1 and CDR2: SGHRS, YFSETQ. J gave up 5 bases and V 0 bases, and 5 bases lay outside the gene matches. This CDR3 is CASSLGTSVLETQYF. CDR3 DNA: TGCGCCAGCAGCTTGGGGACTAGCGTCTTGGAGACCCAGTACTTC.

CDR3 residues: CSVDPQGPHYGYTF. For the CDR3, the DNA is TGCAGCGTTGACCCACAGGGACCGCACTATGGCTACACCTTC. The chain carries TRBV29-1 and TRBJ1-2; tentative D call: TRBD1 (6 bases). The length of the CDR3 is 14 residues. Germline CDR1 SQVTM, CDR2 ANQGSEA. V dropped 3 bases and J dropped 3 bases, with 14 bases sitting between them.

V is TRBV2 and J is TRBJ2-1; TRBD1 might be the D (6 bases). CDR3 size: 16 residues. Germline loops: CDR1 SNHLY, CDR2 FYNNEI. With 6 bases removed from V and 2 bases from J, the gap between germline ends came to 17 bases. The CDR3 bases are TGTGCCAGCAGACTAAAAATCCGGGACACCTACAATGAGCAGTTCTTC. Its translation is CASRLKIRDTYNEQFF.

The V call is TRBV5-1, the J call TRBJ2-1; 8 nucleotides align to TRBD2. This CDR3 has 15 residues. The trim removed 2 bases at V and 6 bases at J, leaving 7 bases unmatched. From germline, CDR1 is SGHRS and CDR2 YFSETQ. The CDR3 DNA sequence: TGCGCCAGCAGCTTTAGCGGGACCCGAGGCAATGAGCAGTTCTTC. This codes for CASSFSGTRGNEQFF. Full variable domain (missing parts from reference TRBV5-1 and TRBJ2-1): KAGVTQTPRYLIKTRGQQVTLSCSPISGHRSVSWYQQTPGQGLQFLFEYFSETQRNKGNFPGRFSGRQFSNSRSEMNVSTLELGDSALYLCASSFSGTRGNEQFFGPGTRLTVL.

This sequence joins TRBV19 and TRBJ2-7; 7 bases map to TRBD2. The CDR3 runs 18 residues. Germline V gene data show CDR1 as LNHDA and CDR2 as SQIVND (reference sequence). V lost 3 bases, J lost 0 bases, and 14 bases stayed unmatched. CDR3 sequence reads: CASSMRFGLAETSYEQYF. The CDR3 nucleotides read TGTGCCAGTAGTATGAGGTTCGGGCTAGCGGAGACCTCCTACGAGCAGTACTTC.

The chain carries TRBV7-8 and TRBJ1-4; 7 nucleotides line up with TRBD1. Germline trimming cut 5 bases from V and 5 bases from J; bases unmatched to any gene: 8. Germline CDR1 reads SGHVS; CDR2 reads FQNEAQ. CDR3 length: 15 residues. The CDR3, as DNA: TGTGCCAGCAGCGCCTCCGGGACAGCGAATGAAAAACTGTTTTTT. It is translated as CASSASGTANEKLFF.

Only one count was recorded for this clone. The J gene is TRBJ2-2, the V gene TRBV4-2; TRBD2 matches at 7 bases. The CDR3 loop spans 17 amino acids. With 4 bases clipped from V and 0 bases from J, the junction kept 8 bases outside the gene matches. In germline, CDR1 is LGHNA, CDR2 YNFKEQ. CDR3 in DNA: TGTGCCAGCAGCCTCGAACCTAGCGGAACGAACACCGGGGAGCTGTTTTTT. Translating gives CASSLEPSGTNTGELFF.

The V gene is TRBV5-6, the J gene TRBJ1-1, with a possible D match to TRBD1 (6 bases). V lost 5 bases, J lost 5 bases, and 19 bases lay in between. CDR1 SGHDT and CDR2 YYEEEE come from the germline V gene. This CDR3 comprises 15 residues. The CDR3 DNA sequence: TGTGCCAGCAGACGATCGGGGGGGGCACTTACTGAAGCTTTCTTT. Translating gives CASRRSGGALTEAFF.

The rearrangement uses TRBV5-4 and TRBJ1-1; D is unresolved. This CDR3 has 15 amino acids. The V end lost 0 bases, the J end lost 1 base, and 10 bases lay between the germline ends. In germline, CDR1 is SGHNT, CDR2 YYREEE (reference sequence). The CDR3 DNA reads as TGTGCCAGCAGCTTGGCCGGAGGCCCGAACACTGAAGCTTTCTTT. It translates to CASSLAGGPNTEAFF.

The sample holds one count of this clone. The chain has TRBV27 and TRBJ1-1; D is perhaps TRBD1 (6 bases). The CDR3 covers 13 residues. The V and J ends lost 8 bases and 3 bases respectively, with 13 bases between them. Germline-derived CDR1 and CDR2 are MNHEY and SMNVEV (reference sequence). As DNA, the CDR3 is TGTGCCAGCTGGCAGGGGCGCGACACTGAAGCTTTCTTT. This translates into CASWQGRDTEAFF.

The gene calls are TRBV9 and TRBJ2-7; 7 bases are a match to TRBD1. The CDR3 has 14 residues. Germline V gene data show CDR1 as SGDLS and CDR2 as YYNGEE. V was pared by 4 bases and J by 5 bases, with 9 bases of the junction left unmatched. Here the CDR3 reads CASSPRQGSHEQYF. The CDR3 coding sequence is TGTGCCAGCAGCCCTCGACAGGGTTCCCACGAGCAGTACTTC.